The clone carrying this TCR beta chain occurred many times. Its antigen is unknown. The sample belongs to a study of early T cells in non-severe SARS-CoV-2 infection. Findings and limits, study-wide: Missing private and CD4 specificities, VDJdb matching favored anti-spike CD8 responses.

Individual cDNA molecules carried attached unique molecular identifiers. MiXCR, applied by TCRdb to the 5' RACE reads, yields one record per CDR3 protein. The profile covers around 71,000 distinct CDR3 sequences, with 9% to 10% appearing a single time and 15% to 17% taken by the ten largest. The sequences come from whole blood, collected at baseline. This TCR derives from an adult who was a healthcare worker with PCR-confirmed SARS-CoV-2 infection or an uninfected control (not recorded which).

In nucleotides, the CDR3 is TGTGCCAGCAGCTTAGATCCCGGCGGCAGCTCCTACAATGAGCAGTTCTTC. This translates into CASSLDPGGSSYNEQFF. The J gene is TRBJ2-1, the V gene TRBV11-2, with no clear D. Deletions cut 0 bases from V and 0 bases from J, with 12 bases between. This CDR3 contains 17 residues. CDR1 SGHAT and CDR2 FQNNGV come from the germline V gene.